The 10 T cell receptor beta chains below were found in one sample sequenced in a study of cytomegalovirus exposure and HLA in healthy donors. PCR employed 60 Vbeta and 13 Jbeta primers. Here immunoSEQ multiplex PCR was the method, and the copy in TCRdb shows in-frame clones only, minus some. This table holds about 120,000 clones, under 85% found once. Sequences were obtained from PBMCs. The source is a male donor in good health and CMV-seropositive.

This chain links TRBV7-9 with TRBJ1-3; 9 bases match TRBD1. This CDR3 is 14 amino acids long. The trim removed 3 bases at V and 5 bases at J, leaving 2 bases unmatched. Germline loops: CDR1 SEHNR, CDR2 FQNEAQ (reference sequence). DNA for the CDR3: TGTGCCAGCAGCTTGGGGACAGGGAGAAACACCATATATTTT. Translated: CASSLGTGRNTIYF.

The chain combines TRBV5-1 with TRBJ1-6; possibly TRBD1 for D (6 bases). CDR3 length equals 17 residues. V lost 4 bases to trimming and J lost 5 bases, with 19 bases between them. CDR1 and CDR2 from the germline V gene are SGHRS and YFSETQ. CDR3 region: CASSRGAGTLNNSPLHF. The CDR3 DNA is TGCGCCAGCAGCCGGGGGGCAGGGACCCTGAATAATTCACCCCTCCACTTT.

This clone has just one count. This chain connects TRBV6-5 to TRBJ1-2; 8 bases are shared with TRBD1. This CDR3 spans 15 amino acids. The germline gives CDR1 MNHEY, CDR2 SVGAGI. With 5 bases clipped from V and 5 bases from J, the junction kept 10 bases outside the gene matches. CDR3 sequence (DNA): TGTGCCAGCAGTATGGACAGGGCCAAGGGGTATGGCTACACCTTC. Amino acid sequence: CASSMDRAKGYGYTF.

V usage is TRBV15 and J usage is TRBJ2-5, with TRBD2 matching 7 bases. The tail of the sequence fits TRBJ2-7 better, so the J call may be wrong. Germline CDR1 is LNHNV and CDR2 is YYDKDF (reference sequence). The CDR3 runs to 13 residues. The CDR3 sequence is CATRPGGTYEQYF. CDR3 coding DNA: TGTGCCACCAGGCCGGGGGGAACCTACGAGCAGTACTTC.

The sample holds one count of this clone. The gene calls are TRBV10-3 and TRBJ2-7, with D uncertain. This CDR3 contains 12 residues. Germline CDR1 reads ENHRY; CDR2 reads SYGVKD. V dropped 7 bases and J dropped 1 base, with 8 bases sitting between them. The CDR3 coding sequence is TGTGCCATCATGGGCGAGTCCTACGAGCAGTACTTC. Translating gives CAIMGESYEQYF.

This chain links TRBV27 with TRBJ2-7; D gene ambiguous. Germline V gene data show CDR1 as MNHEY and CDR2 as SMNVEV (reference sequence). V lost 3 bases, J lost 0 bases, and 6 bases lay in between. The CDR3 sequence is 13 residues long. The CDR3 is CASSFESSYEQYF. The CDR3, as DNA: TGTGCCAGCAGTTTCGAGAGCTCCTACGAGCAGTACTTC.

The chain links TRBV15 to TRBJ1-3, with D tentatively TRBD1 (5 bases). V lost 3 bases to trimming and J lost 4 bases, with 13 bases between them. Looked up from germline, CDR1 is LNHNV and CDR2 is YYDKDF (reference sequence). This CDR3 has 15 residues. Here the CDR3 DNA reads TGTGCCACCAGCAGGCGGGGGGGAGGAGGAAACACCATATATTTT. It translates to CATSRRGGGGNTIYF.

The V call is TRBV29-1, the J call TRBJ1-2; 7 bases agree with TRBD1. Germline CDR1 reads SQVTM; CDR2 reads ANQGSEA. This CDR3 has 12 amino acids. Trimming removed 7 bases from V and 3 bases from J; junction bases left unmatched: 5. The CDR3 region has the DNA TGCAGCGCAGGGGACAGCTACTATGGCTACACCTTC. Protein product: CSAGDSYYGYTF.

As regards this clone: At one end, the junction sequence differs from germline, possibly due to a read error. The chain employs TRBV6-5 and TRBJ2-7; D is uncertain. The CDR3 length is 14 residues. Germline V gene data show CDR1 as MNHEY and CDR2 as SVGAGI. The CDR3 here is CAISESPGTYEQYF. CDR3 bases: TGTGCCATCAGTGAGTCACCAGGCACCTACGAGCAGTACTTC.

This clone was detected a few times. The chain joins TRBV9 to TRBJ2-3; 13 positions match TRBD2. The V segment lost 4 bases and the J segment 4 bases; nucleotides outside the gene matches: 12. Germline CDR1 SGDLS, CDR2 YYNGEE. The CDR3 contains 18 residues. The CDR3 DNA reads as TGTGCCAGCAGCTTTGGACTAGCGGGGGTTGGAGGGGCAGATACGCAGTATTTT. This translates into CASSFGLAGVGGADTQYF.